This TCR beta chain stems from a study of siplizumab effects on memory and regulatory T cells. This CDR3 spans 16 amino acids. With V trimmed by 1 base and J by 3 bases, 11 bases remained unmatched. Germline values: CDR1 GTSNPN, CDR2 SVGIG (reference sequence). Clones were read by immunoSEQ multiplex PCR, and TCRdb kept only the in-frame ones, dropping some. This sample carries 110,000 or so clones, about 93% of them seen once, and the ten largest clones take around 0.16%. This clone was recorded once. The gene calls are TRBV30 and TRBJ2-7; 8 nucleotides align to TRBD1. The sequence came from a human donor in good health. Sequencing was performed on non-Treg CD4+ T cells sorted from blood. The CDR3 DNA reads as TGTGCCTGGAGTGGATTCCAACAGGGGGAAAGCTACGAGCAGTACTTC. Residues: CAWSGFQQGESYEQYF.